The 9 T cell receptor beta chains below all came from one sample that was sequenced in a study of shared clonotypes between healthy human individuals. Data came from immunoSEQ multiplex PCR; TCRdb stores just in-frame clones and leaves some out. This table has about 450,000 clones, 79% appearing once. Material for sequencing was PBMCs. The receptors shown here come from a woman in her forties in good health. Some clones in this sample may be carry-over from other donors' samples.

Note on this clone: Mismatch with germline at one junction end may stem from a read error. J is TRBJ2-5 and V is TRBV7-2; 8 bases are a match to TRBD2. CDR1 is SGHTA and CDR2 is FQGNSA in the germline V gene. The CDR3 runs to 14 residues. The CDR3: CASSIAGTQETQYF. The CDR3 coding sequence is TGTGCCAGCAGCATAGCGGGAACCCAAGAGACCCAGTACTTC. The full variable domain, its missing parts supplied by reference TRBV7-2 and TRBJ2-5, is GAGVSQSPSNKVTEKGKDVELRCDPISGHTALYWYRQSLGQGLEFLIYFQGNSAPDKSGLPSDRFSAERTGGSVSTLTIQRTQQEDSAVYLCASSIAGTQETQYFGPGTRLLVL.

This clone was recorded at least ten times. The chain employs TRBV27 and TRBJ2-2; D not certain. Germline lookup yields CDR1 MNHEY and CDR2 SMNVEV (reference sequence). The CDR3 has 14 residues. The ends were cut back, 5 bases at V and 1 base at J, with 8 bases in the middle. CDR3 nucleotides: TGTGCCAGCAGTCCCCAATTGAACACCGGGGAGCTGTTTTTT. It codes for CASSPQLNTGELFF.

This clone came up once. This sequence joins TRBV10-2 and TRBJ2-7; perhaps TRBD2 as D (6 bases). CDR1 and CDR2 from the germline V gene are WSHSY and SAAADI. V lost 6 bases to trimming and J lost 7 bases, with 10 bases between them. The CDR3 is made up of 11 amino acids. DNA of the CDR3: TGCGCCAGCAGCGCAGGGAGGGAGCAGTACTTC. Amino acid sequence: CASSAGREQYF.

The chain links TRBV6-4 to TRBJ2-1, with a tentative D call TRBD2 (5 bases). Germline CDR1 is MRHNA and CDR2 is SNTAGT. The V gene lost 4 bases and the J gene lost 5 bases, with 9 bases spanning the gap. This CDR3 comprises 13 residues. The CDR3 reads CASSVETNNEQFF. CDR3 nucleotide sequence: TGTGCCAGCAGTGTGGAGACTAACAATGAGCAGTTCTTC.

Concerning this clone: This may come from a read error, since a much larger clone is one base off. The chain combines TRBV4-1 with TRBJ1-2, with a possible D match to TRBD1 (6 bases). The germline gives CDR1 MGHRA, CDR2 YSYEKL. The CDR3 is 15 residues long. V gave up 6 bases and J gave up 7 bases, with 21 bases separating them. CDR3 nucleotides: TGCGCCAGCAGGGGGGCTGAGGGGGGGGGTTGTGGCTACACCTTC. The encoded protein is CASRGAEGGGCGYTF.

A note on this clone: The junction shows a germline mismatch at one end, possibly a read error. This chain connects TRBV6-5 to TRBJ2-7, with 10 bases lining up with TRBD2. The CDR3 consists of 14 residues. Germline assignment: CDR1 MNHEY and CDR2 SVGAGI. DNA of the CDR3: TGTGCCAGCAGGCGGACTAGCGGAACTCCCGAATGTAACTTC. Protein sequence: CASRRTSGTPECNF.

CDR3 amino acids: CASSIPGARGYTF. As DNA, the CDR3 is TGTGCCAGTAGTATCCCGGGGGCGCGTGGCTACACCTTC. J is TRBJ1-2 and V is TRBV19, with D possibly TRBD1 on 6 matching bases. CDR1 and CDR2 (germline): LNHDA, SQIVND (reference sequence). The germline V and J ends were trimmed by 3 bases and 7 bases, with 12 bases remaining between them. The CDR3 runs to 13 residues.

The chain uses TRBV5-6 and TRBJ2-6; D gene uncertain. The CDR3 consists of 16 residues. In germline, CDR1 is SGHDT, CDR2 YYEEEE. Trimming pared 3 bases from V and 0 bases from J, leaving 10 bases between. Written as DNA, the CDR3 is TGTGCCAGCAGCTCCCGACTGCACTCTGGGGCCAACGTCCTGACTTTC. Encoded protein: CASSSRLHSGANVLTF.

CDR3 protein: CAINGEGNYGYTF. CDR3 bases: TGTGCCATCAACGGGGAGGGAAACTATGGCTACACCTTC. V and J are TRBV10-3 and TRBJ1-2; D gene ambiguous. The CDR3 spans 13 residues. The V end lost 7 bases, the J end lost 2 bases, and 11 bases lay between the germline ends. The germline V gene encodes CDR1 ENHRY and CDR2 SYGVKD.